This passage covers 25 T cell receptor beta chains from one sample sequenced in a study of OX40 agonist ivuxolimab in advanced cancers. The method was the immunoSEQ multiplex PCR assay. Imported from immuneACCESS, the table was reduced by TCRdb to in-frame sequences with V and J called. These copies leave out some clones; in studies compared against another copy, an unresolved V gene accounts for under half, and the cause of the remainder is not known. The sample table contains fewer than 120,000 clones; only one count was recorded for roughly 90% of them. Jointly, the top ten make up approximately 0.29% of the sample. This material consisted of CD4+ or CD8+ T cells sorted from blood, taken in a trial of the OX40 agonist ivuxolimab. The receptors originated from an adult with an advanced solid tumor such as melanoma, head and neck, liver or kidney cancer.

V and J are TRBV6-1 and TRBJ2-2; D is unclear. Trimming shortened V by 6 bases and J by 3 bases, and 11 bases separated the two germline ends. This CDR3 is built from 14 residues. Per germline, CDR1 MNHNS and CDR2 SASEGT. The CDR3 DNA reads TGTGCCAGCAGCCGTCTTAGGGACACCGGGGAGCTGTTTTTT. This translates into CASSRLRDTGELFF.

The rearrangement uses TRBV27 and TRBJ1-5; TRBD1 agrees at 10 bases. The CDR3 loop spans 15 amino acids. The V and J ends lost 3 bases and 6 bases, in that order; junction bases with no gene match: 5. CDR1 is MNHEY, CDR2 SMNVEV, per germline (reference sequence). The CDR3 nucleotides are TGTGCCAGCAGTTTTTCCGGACAGGGGGTTCAGCCCCAGCATTTT. Residues: CASSFSGQGVQPQHF.

This chain joins TRBV19 and TRBJ2-5; D is ambiguous. This CDR3 contains 12 residues. Trimming took off 9 bases at V and 2 bases at J, with 10 bases between the two ends. In germline, CDR1 is LNHDA, CDR2 SQIVND (reference sequence). CDR3: CASHGQQETQYF. The DNA of the CDR3 is TGTGCCAGCCACGGGCAGCAAGAGACCCAGTACTTC.

The chain is built from TRBV7-3 and TRBJ2-2, with a weak D call TRBD1 (6 bases). The length of the CDR3 is 14 residues. The germline V gene encodes CDR1 SGHTA and CDR2 FQGTGA. V was cut by 1 base and J by 6 bases, with 9 bases left in between. The CDR3 DNA reads as TGTGCCAGCAGCTTAATGCCAGGGGCCGGGGAGCTGTTTTTT. This gives the protein CASSLMPGAGELFF. Supplemented by reference TRBV7-3 and TRBJ2-2, the full variable domain reads GAGVSQTPSNKVTEKGKYVELRCDPISGHTALYWYRQSLGQGPEFLIYFQGTGAADDSGLPNDRFFAVRPEGSVSTLKIQRTERGDSAVYLCASSLMPGAGELFFGEGSRLTVL.

The chain recombines TRBV7-2 with TRBJ1-4; TRBD1 might be the D (5 bases). The V gene's germline CDR1 is SGHTA and CDR2 FQGNSA. The CDR3 extends over 16 amino acids. V shed 4 bases and J shed 0 bases, with 12 bases lying between them. CDR3: CASSSRQLATNEKLFF. DNA of the CDR3: TGTGCCAGCAGCTCCCGACAGCTCGCAACTAATGAAAAACTGTTTTTT.

The gene calls are TRBV28 and TRBJ2-3; TRBD2 might be the D (7 bases). There are 14 residues in the CDR3. V lost 3 bases to trimming and J lost 3 bases, with 10 bases between them. Germline CDR1 and CDR2: MDHEN and SYDVKM. CDR3 coding DNA: TGTGCCAGCAGTTTCGGGGGGCAAACAGATACGCAGTATTTT. Amino acids: CASSFGGQTDTQYF. The variable domain in full, completed from reference TRBV28 and TRBJ2-3, reads DVKVTQSSRYLVKRTGEKVFLECVQDMDHENMFWYRQDPGLGLRLIYFSYDVKMKEKGDIPEGYSVSREKKERFSLILESASTNQTSMYLCASSFGGQTDTQYFGPGTRLTVL.

The V gene is TRBV10-3, the J gene TRBJ2-3; 9 bases are a match to TRBD2. Trimming removed 10 bases from V and 0 bases from J; junction bases left unmatched: 8. The germline V gene encodes CDR1 ENHRY and CDR2 SYGVKD. This CDR3 contains 15 residues. CDR3 sequence reads: CATLSSGASTDTQYF. CDR3 nucleotides: TGTGCCACCCTCTCTAGCGGGGCCAGCACAGATACGCAGTATTTT.

This clone appeared once. This chain joins TRBV10-3 and TRBJ1-4; 8 bases line up with TRBD1. This CDR3 spans 14 amino acids. Trimming took 4 bases from V and 7 from J; bases not matched to a gene: 5. From germline, CDR1 is ENHRY and CDR2 SYGVKD. Written as DNA, the CDR3 is TGTGCCATCAGTGTTACAGGGGGGAGTGAAAAACTGTTTTTT. Its translation is CAISVTGGSEKLFF.

The chain uses TRBV19 and TRBJ2-2, with D uncertain. V was cut by 1 base and J by 5 bases, with 5 bases left in between. This CDR3 has 13 residues. The V gene's germline CDR1 is LNHDA and CDR2 SQIVND (reference sequence). CDR3 coding DNA: TGTGCCAGTAGTATAGCCGGGACCGGGGAGCTGTTTTTT. This translates into CASSIAGTGELFF.

The chain carries TRBV29-1 and TRBJ2-2, with 11 positions matching TRBD2. Germline lookup yields CDR1 SQVTM and CDR2 ANQGSEA. The CDR3 sequence is 14 residues long. V gave up 5 bases and J gave up 7 bases; unmatched junction bases: 6. CDR3 protein: CSVIAGGVHGELFF. DNA for the CDR3: TGCAGCGTTATAGCGGGAGGGGTCCACGGGGAGCTGTTTTTT.

The CDR3 DNA is TGTGCCTGGAGTGTAAGCCAAGAGACCCAGTACTTC. Protein: CAWSVSQETQYF. The chain recombines TRBV30 with TRBJ2-5; D not resolved. This CDR3 spans 12 amino acids. V shed 0 bases and J shed 1 base, with 3 bases lying between them. The V gene's germline CDR1 is GTSNPN and CDR2 SVGIG (reference sequence).

The chain employs TRBV9 and TRBJ2-5; D unclear. V was trimmed by 2 bases and J by 5 bases, leaving 16 bases between them. Germline V gene sequence: CDR1 SGDLS, CDR2 YYNGEE. The length of the CDR3 is 15 residues. The CDR3 reads CASSVTIGERETQYF. The DNA for the CDR3 is TGTGCCAGCAGCGTTACGATCGGAGAAAGGGAGACCCAGTACTTC.

This clone has just one count. The genes are TRBV30 and TRBJ2-3; maybe TRBD2 (5 bases). The V end lost 1 base, the J end lost 3 bases, and 29 bases lay between the germline ends. The CDR3 covers 20 residues. From germline, CDR1 is GTSNPN and CDR2 SVGIG (reference sequence). The CDR3 DNA reads as TGTGCCTGGAGTGCAGGTACGTCGGGGTCTGTTCGACTCACAACAGATACGCAGTATTTT. This translates into CAWSAGTSGSVRLTTDTQYF.

The chain recombines TRBV30 with TRBJ2-1; 7 bases fit TRBD2. Germline values: CDR1 GTSNPN, CDR2 SVGIG (reference sequence). This CDR3 has 15 amino acids. V was clipped by 2 bases and J by 2 bases; unmatched bases: 6. The CDR3 loop reads CAWSRAGEPYNEQFF. DNA for the CDR3: TGTGCCTGGAGTCGGGCGGGAGAGCCCTACAATGAGCAGTTCTTC.

This clone was recorded once. This chain uses TRBV19 with TRBJ1-4; a possible D gene is TRBD1 (6 bases). The CDR3 contains 14 residues. Trimming pared 6 bases from V and 4 bases from J, leaving 12 bases between. Germline V gene lookup returns CDR1 LNHDA and CDR2 SQIVND (reference sequence). The CDR3 DNA sequence: TGTGCCAGTAGCGTGACAGGAGATAATGAAAAACTGTTTTTT. Protein sequence: CASSVTGDNEKLFF. The full variable domain, its missing parts supplied by reference TRBV19 and TRBJ1-4, is DGGITQSPKYLFRKEGQNVTLSCEQNLNHDAMYWYRQDPGQGLRLIYYSQIVNDFQKGDIAEGYSVSREKKESFPLTVTSAQKNPTAFYLCASSVTGDNEKLFFGSGTQLSVL.

This clone was found a few times. This chain connects TRBV13 to TRBJ1-2, with D perhaps matching TRBD1 (5 bases). CDR1 and CDR2 (germline): PRHDT, FYEKMQ (reference sequence). The CDR3 covers 12 residues. V dropped 4 bases and J dropped 6 bases, with 9 bases sitting between them. Written as DNA, the CDR3 is TGTGCCAGCAGCTCCCAAGGGGATGGCTACACCTTC. Its protein product is CASSSQGDGYTF.

V is TRBV5-1 and J is TRBJ2-3; D is ambiguous. The V end lost 5 bases, the J end lost 6 bases, and 16 bases lay between the germline ends. Germline V gene lookup returns CDR1 SGHRS and CDR2 YFSETQ. The CDR3 runs 14 residues. The CDR3 DNA reads as TGCGCCAGCAGGCCTTTTTCCTCGCGCGATACGCAGTATTTT. Its translation: CASRPFSSRDTQYF. Full variable domain (outside the CDR3, taken from reference TRBV5-1 and TRBJ2-3): KAGVTQTPRYLIKTRGQQVTLSCSPISGHRSVSWYQQTPGQGLQFLFEYFSETQRNKGNFPGRFSGRQFSNSRSEMNVSTLELGDSALYLCASRPFSSRDTQYFGPGTRLTVL.

The rearrangement uses TRBV2 and TRBJ1-2; 9 nucleotides match TRBD1. The V segment lost 7 bases and the J segment 6 bases; nucleotides outside the gene matches: 12. Germline V gives CDR1 SNHLY, CDR2 FYNNEI. The CDR3 is 15 amino acids. CDR3 region: CASKITGGDLDGYTF. The CDR3 region has the DNA TGTGCCAGCAAAATAACAGGGGGCGACCTCGATGGCTACACCTTC.

V and J are TRBV2 and TRBJ2-7; possible D gene TRBD2, 6 bases. The V and J ends lost 8 bases and 11 bases respectively, with 25 bases between them. From germline, CDR1 is SNHLY and CDR2 FYNNEI. The CDR3 sequence is 14 residues long. CDR3 bases: TGTGCCAGCCACAAAGGGGTCATGGCGGGATCGGAGTACTTC. Its translation is CASHKGVMAGSEYF.

V and J are TRBV6-5 and TRBJ1-2; D is unclear. V was trimmed by 4 bases and J by 2 bases, leaving 11 bases between them. Per germline, CDR1 MNHEY and CDR2 SVGAGI. The CDR3 covers 14 residues. CDR3 sequence (DNA): TGTGCCAGCAGTTTTGACCCAGACAACTATGGCTACACCTTC. This gives the protein CASSFDPDNYGYTF.

The chain joins TRBV7-2 to TRBJ2-1; 12 nucleotides align to TRBD2. Germline V gives CDR1 SGHTA, CDR2 FQGNSA. V lost 6 bases and J lost 3; bases outside the gene matches: 3. The CDR3 has 15 residues. The CDR3 DNA follows: TGTGCCAGCAGGCTACTAGCGGGAGGCTACAATGAGCAGTTCTTC. Residues: CASRLLAGGYNEQFF.

This chain connects TRBV7-2 to TRBJ2-7; 8 nucleotides match TRBD1. The V gene end was trimmed by 5 bases and the J gene end by 3 bases; junction bases not matched to a gene: 6. CDR1 SGHTA and CDR2 FQGNSA come from the germline V gene. This CDR3 has 14 amino acids. CDR3 sequence: CASSLQGGFYEQYF. CDR3 DNA sequence: TGTGCCAGCAGCCTACAGGGGGGATTCTACGAGCAGTACTTC.

The V and J genes are TRBV11-2 and TRBJ2-7; D may be TRBD2 (7 bases). Germline V gene data show CDR1 as SGHAT and CDR2 as FQNNGV. Between the trimmed V and J ends, which lost 3 bases and 2 bases, there was a span of 20 bases. CDR3 size: 17 residues. CDR3 loop: CASSFSSLRGATYEQYF. The CDR3 DNA reads TGTGCCAGCAGCTTTTCTTCACTACGGGGGGCAACCTACGAGCAGTACTTC.

The CDR3 loop reads CATQRTSGYNEQFF. CDR3 DNA: TGTGCCACCCAACGCACTAGCGGATACAATGAGCAGTTCTTC. This chain uses TRBV15 with TRBJ2-1; 8 bases match TRBD2. The CDR3 extends over 14 amino acids. Germline CDR1 and CDR2: LNHNV and YYDKDF (reference sequence). V shed 8 bases and J 4 bases; nucleotides not matched to a gene: 7.

The chain recombines TRBV6-6 with TRBJ1-1; tentative D call: TRBD1 (5 bases). Germline V CDR1 and CDR2: MNHNY, SVGAGI (reference sequence). Deletions cut 6 bases from V and 4 bases from J, with 18 bases between. The CDR3 is 15 residues long. The CDR3 DNA follows: TGTGCCAGCAGGCACGGGGGAGGTGAGGCCACTGAAGCTTTCTTT. Translated, it gives CASRHGGGEATEAFF.